Listed below are T cell receptor beta chains from one sample, sequenced in a study of beta chain features in type 1 diabetes. Produced via immunoSEQ multiplex PCR; TCRdb's table is partial and in-frame only. The sample carries about 260,000 clones, about 71% recorded once. Sequencing was carried out using naive CD4+ T cells from blood. The origin of the receptors is a man aged 25 to 40 in good health. CDR3s include the opening cysteine and the closing phenylalanine or tryptophan. The D gene is left open where the match is weak. Clone size is not always given. Where it is, it says once, few, many or a class for expanded clones.

>TRBJ2-5|-|TRBV30|-
CAWSTGIGRETQYF
TGTGCCTGGAGTACTGGTATAGGGCGGGAGACCCAGTACTTC
>TRBJ2-1|-|TRBV10-3|-
CAISESAGTGHFF
TGTGCCATCAGTGAGTCCGCCGGGACTGGGCATTTCTTC
>TRBJ2-7|few|TRBV7-2|TRBD2
CASSSQRDHEQYF
TGTGCCAGCAGCTCTCAGCGGGACCACGAGCAGTACTTC
>TRBJ2-5|-|TRBV20-1|TRBD2
CSAGLAETQYF
TGCAGTGCTGGACTAGCAGAGACCCAGTACTTC
>TRBJ1-2|-|TRBV4-3|-
CASSHEGLHGYTF
TGCGCCAGCAGCCATGAAGGCCTCCATGGCTACACCTTC
>TRBJ2-1|-|TRBV7-2|-
CASSLSVYNEQFF
TGTGCCAGCAGCTTGTCAGTCTACAATGAGCAGTTCTTC
>TRBJ2-6|-|TRBV2|-
CASSLDTPSGANVLTF
TGTGCCAGCAGCCTGGACACCCCCTCTGGGGCCAACGTCCTGACTTTC
>TRBJ2-7|few|TRBV25-1|-
CASSGAPAYEQYF
TGTGCCAGCAGTGGGGCCCCAGCTTACGAGCAGTACTTC
>TRBJ2-3|-|TRBV30|TRBD2
CAWSKGLAGGTDTQYF
TGTGCCTGGAGTAAAGGGCTAGCGGGAGGCACAGATACGCAGTATTTT
>TRBJ2-5|few|TRBV5-4|TRBD1
CASSSDRGSETQYF
TGTGCCAGCAGCTCAGACAGGGGTTCAGAGACCCAGTACTTC
>TRBJ1-1|-|TRBV30|-
CAWNSLNTEAFF
TGTGCCTGGAATAGTCTGAACACTGAAGCTTTCTTT